The rows below give T cell receptor beta chains drawn from one sample of a study of shared clonotypes between healthy human individuals. Clones were sequenced by immunoSEQ multiplex PCR, and TCRdb holds only the in-frame ones, with some missing. The table lists 1 million to 1.2 million clones, roughly 80% of them singletons. Sequences were obtained from memory CD4+ T cells from PBMCs. These receptors came from a man aged 18 to 35 in good health. Some clones in this sample may be carry-over from other donors' samples. Both conserved end residues are part of each CDR3. The order of the fields is clone size, V gene, D gene, J gene, CDR3 DNA, CDR3 protein. D genes are given only for firm matches. Where a row states a size, it is once, few, many or the class of an expanded clone; other rows omit it.

-	TRBV28	-	TRBJ2-7	TGTGCCAGCAGTTCTCCCAGGTCTTGGGACGAGCAGTACTTC	CASSSPRSWDEQYF
-	TRBV6-6	-	TRBJ2-3	TGTGCCAGCAGTTACTCATTACAGCGGTCCACAGATACGCAGTATTTT	CASSYSLQRSTDTQYF
-	TRBV19	-	TRBJ1-2	TGTGCCAGTAGCCCAAAGGGCAGGGTCTCGGGCTACACCTTC	CASSPKGRVSGYTF
-	TRBV15	TRBD2	TRBJ2-1	TGTGCCACCAGCAGAGATCGCGGCGGGAGGGTCAGTGAGCAGTTCTTC	CATSRDRGGRVSEQFF
once	TRBV30	-	TRBJ2-2	TGTGCCTGGAATCCCACCGGGGAGCTGTTTTTT	CAWNPTGELFF
-	TRBV19	TRBD2	TRBJ2-1	TGTGCCAGTAGAGGACTAGCGGGAGGATCCTACAATGAGCAGTTCTTC	CASRGLAGGSYNEQFF
-	TRBV4-3	-	TRBJ1-3	TGCGCCAGCAGCCAGGGGGGTCGAGAAATCTACTCTGGAAACACCATATATTTT	CASSQGGREIYSGNTIYF
-	TRBV7-9	-	TRBJ1-1	TGTGCCAGTACAGCAGGGGAAACGGGTGAAGCTTTCTTT	CASTAGETGEAFF
-	TRBV18	-	TRBJ2-7	TGTGCCAGCTCACCGAAGGGCGGGACCCTCCACGAGCAGTACTTC	CASSPKGGTLHEQYF
few	TRBV6-5	-	TRBJ2-3	TGTGCCAGCAGTTACTCGTACAGCCTTAGCACAGATACGCAGTATTTT	CASSYSYSLSTDTQYF
-	TRBV19	TRBD1	TRBJ1-1	TGTGCCAGTAGTCCCGGGACAGGTCGCGGAAGGCTGAAAGCTTTCTTT	CASSPGTGRGRLKAFF